The 6 T cell receptor beta chains below all came from one sample that was sequenced in a study of post-analysis software for immune sequencing data (dated by TCRdb to between 2014 and 2017). The investigation overall reported the following: A few TRBV segments, including TRBV5-6, TRBV5-1 and TRBV20-1, were significantly more frequent in patients than controls.

Libraries were built with PCR. Sequenced using an Illumina HiSeq 2500. To reduce PCR and sequencing biases, unique molecular identifiers were incorporated into the TCR beta cDNA libraries. TCRdb trimmed the raw reads at Q25, called clones with MiXCR and kept productive beta chains. Rows are unified per CDR3 protein, each entry keeping the most common DNA and genes. Here the sample has some 800,000 distinct CDR3 sequences; approximately 44% occur a single time. The leading ten clones occupy just under 5% of the sample. Their target antigens are unknown. Sequenced material: blood. The receptors originated from a girl aged 5 to 17 with multiple sclerosis.

This clonotype was observed at least ten times. The rearrangement links TRBV9 to TRBJ2-1; D is unclear. V gave up 0 bases and J gave up 2 bases, with 3 bases separating them. In germline, CDR1 is SGDLS, CDR2 YYNGEE. The CDR3 consists of 13 residues. CDR3 residues: CASSVGPYNEQFF. CDR3 sequence (DNA): TGTGCCAGCAGCGTAGGGCCCTACAATGAGCAGTTCTTC.

The chain has TRBV20-1 and TRBJ1-1; D is perhaps TRBD1 (6 bases). Per germline, CDR1 DFQATT and CDR2 SNEGSKA (reference sequence). This CDR3 has 15 amino acids. V was pared by 3 bases and J by 4 bases, with 18 bases between. The DNA for the CDR3 is TGCAGTGCTAGTTCGGGGTACGAGGGGGGCACTGAAGCTTTCTTT. It codes for CSASSGYEGGTEAFF.

The chain recombines TRBV12-3 or TRBV12-4 with TRBJ2-1, with TRBD2 identical over 15 bases. The CDR3 extends over 16 amino acids. V was clipped by 7 bases and J by 7 bases; unmatched bases: 8. CDR3 region: CASTRTSGRAGNEQFF. CDR3 sequence (DNA): TGTGCCAGCACCCGGACTAGCGGGAGGGCGGGGAATGAGCAGTTCTTC.

This clonotype came up many times. The V gene is TRBV7-3, the J gene TRBJ2-1; 7 positions agree with TRBD2. Trimming at V came to 2 bases and at J to 4 bases, leaving 5 bases not matched to a gene. Germline assignment: CDR1 SGHTA and CDR2 FQGTGA. The CDR3 contains 15 residues. The CDR3 nucleotides are TGTGCCAGCAGCTTAGGTGCTAGCGGATACAATGAGCAGTTCTTC. This sequence encodes CASSLGASGYNEQFF. Complete variable domain (other parts from reference TRBV7-3 and TRBJ2-1): GAGVSQTPSNKVTEKGKYVELRCDPISGHTALYWYRQSLGQGPEFLIYFQGTGAADDSGLPNDRFFAVRPEGSVSTLKIQRTERGDSAVYLCASSLGASGYNEQFFGPGTRLTVL.

This clonotype was counted only a few times. The rearrangement uses TRBV6-2 or TRBV6-3 and TRBJ1-2; the D gene is possibly TRBD1 (5 bases). There are 13 residues in the CDR3. V lost 8 bases and J 13 bases, leaving 23 bases between the germline ends. The germline V gene has CDR1 MNHEY and CDR2 SVGEGT. DNA for the CDR3: TGTGCCAGCGGGACGGCGGCAGACGGTTCTGGCACCTTC. It yields the protein CASGTAADGSGTF.

The rearrangement uses TRBV20-1 and TRBJ2-5, with 7 bases matching TRBD2. The germline V gene has CDR1 DFQATT and CDR2 SNEGSKA (reference sequence). CDR3 length: 14 amino acids. Unmatched junction bases numbered 12, after V lost 6 bases and J lost 5 bases. The CDR3: CSAPLAVEGETQYF. Written as DNA, the CDR3 is TGCAGTGCCCCCCTAGCGGTTGAGGGGGAGACCCAGTACTTC.